Following are 15 T cell receptor beta chains from one sample sequenced in a study of monozygotic twins with cystic fibrosis. Using immunoSEQ multiplex PCR, the repertoire was profiled, and TCRdb retains in-frame clones only, with some absent. The top ten hold 0.29% of the sample, which has tens of thousands of clones, roughly 90% seen once. The sample was blood. These receptors all come from a girl aged 2 to 9 with cystic fibrosis.

The genes are TRBV6-5 and TRBJ1-4, with TRBD1 identical over 9 bases. The V segment lost 2 bases and the J segment 3 bases; nucleotides outside the gene matches: 4. From germline, CDR1 is MNHEY and CDR2 SVGAGI. This CDR3 region has 16 residues. The CDR3 coding sequence is TGTGCCAGCAGTTACACACAGGGGGCAGCTAATGAAAAACTGTTTTTT. Protein product: CASSYTQGAANEKLFF.

This sequence joins TRBV30 and TRBJ2-1; the D is unclear. CDR1 and CDR2 (germline): GTSNPN, SVGIG (reference sequence). This CDR3 is built from 11 residues. V lost 0 bases, J lost 6 bases, and 3 bases lay in between. The DNA for the CDR3 is TGTGCCTGGAGTGTAGCCAATGAGCAGTTCTTC. The encoded protein is CAWSVANEQFF.

The rearrangement joins TRBV30 to TRBJ2-3; 7 nucleotides agree with TRBD1. Germline V gene sequence: CDR1 GTSNPN, CDR2 SVGIG (reference sequence). This CDR3 region has 12 residues. J lost 6 bases, V lost 3 bases, and 3 bases had no gene match. Written as DNA, the CDR3 is TGTGCCTGGAGCCCAGGGGGTGATACGCAGTATTTT. Encoded protein: CAWSPGGDTQYF. Full variable domain (outside the CDR3, taken from reference TRBV30 and TRBJ2-3): SQTIHQWPATLVQPVGSPLSLECTVEGTSNPNLYWYRQAAGRGLQLLFYSVGIGQISSEVPQNLSASRPQDRQFILSSKKLLLSDSGFYLCAWSPGGDTQYFGPGTRLTVL.

This chain connects TRBV7-9 to TRBJ1-1; 8 bases align to TRBD1. The ends lost 2 bases at V and 0 bases at J; junction bases unmatched: 11. Germline V gene lookup returns CDR1 SEHNR and CDR2 FQNEAQ (reference sequence). The length of the CDR3 is 18 residues. The CDR3 region is CASSLNPGGRPMNTEAFF. The CDR3 DNA is TGTGCCAGCAGCTTAAACCCAGGGGGCCGACCGATGAACACTGAAGCTTTCTTT.

This chain uses TRBV18 with TRBJ2-7; possibly TRBD1 for D (5 bases). V lost 3 bases and J lost 5, with 14 bases in between. Germline CDR1 KGHSH, CDR2 LQKENI. The CDR3 is 14 amino acids. DNA of the CDR3: TGTGCCAGCTCACCTGACAGAATACTTAACGAGCAGTACTTC. It codes for CASSPDRILNEQYF.

This clone has just a few counts. The V and J genes are TRBV2 and TRBJ1-1, with D hard to call. Germline V gene sequence: CDR1 SNHLY, CDR2 FYNNEI. The length of the CDR3 is 14 residues. Trimming left V 6 bases short and J 10 bases short, with 21 bases between. The CDR3: CASRDKTYTVVAFF. DNA of the CDR3: TGTGCCAGCAGGGATAAAACTTACACGGTAGTAGCTTTCTTT. Full variable domain (rest looked up from reference TRBV2 and TRBJ1-1): EPEVTQTPSHQVTQMGQEVILRCVPISNHLYFYWYRQILGQKVEFLVSFYNNEISEKSEIFDDQFSVERPDGSNFTLKIRSTKLEDSAMYFCASRDKTYTVVAFFGQGTRLTVV.

This chain links TRBV5-4 with TRBJ2-5; 10 bases are a match to TRBD1. Germline lookup yields CDR1 SGHNT and CDR2 YYREEE (reference sequence). The CDR3 is 14 amino acids. The V segment lost 2 bases and the J segment 3 bases; nucleotides outside the gene matches: 1. The CDR3 spells CASSLGTGEETQYF. CDR3 in DNA: TGTGCCAGCAGCTTAGGGACAGGGGAAGAGACCCAGTACTTC. Full variable domain (missing parts from reference TRBV5-4 and TRBJ2-5): ETGVTQSPTHLIKTRGQQVTLRCSSQSGHNTVSWYQQALGQGPQFIFQYYREEENGRGNFPPRFSGLQFPNYSSELNVNALELDDSALYLCASSLGTGEETQYFGPGTRLLVL.

The V call is TRBV27, the J call TRBJ1-2; no reliable D call. This CDR3 contains 13 residues. V dropped 6 bases and J dropped 4 bases, with 12 bases sitting between them. Germline CDR1 reads MNHEY; CDR2 reads SMNVEV (reference sequence). The CDR3, as DNA: TGTGCCAGCAGGGGCCCTAAGGGCTATGGCTACACCTTC. It is translated as CASRGPKGYGYTF.

The chain combines TRBV29-1 with TRBJ2-1; D unclear. This CDR3 is 14 amino acids long. Germline V lookup: CDR1 SQVTM, CDR2 ANQGSEA. Trimming removed 5 bases at V and 4 bases at J, with 15 bases between. CDR3 in amino acids: CSVSGSLTYNEQFF. CDR3 DNA: TGCAGCGTTTCCGGGTCCCTTACTTACAATGAGCAGTTCTTC.

This sequence joins TRBV25-1 and TRBJ2-7; D unclear. Germline V gives CDR1 MGHDK, CDR2 SYGVNS. The CDR3 runs to 11 residues. Trimming took off 4 bases at V and 7 bases at J, with 8 bases between the two ends. The CDR3 here is CASSGNREQYF. The DNA for the CDR3 is TGTGCCAGCAGTGGGAATAGAGAGCAGTACTTC.

The chain employs TRBV2 and TRBJ1-1; D possibly corresponds to TRBD1 (5 bases). The CDR3 runs to 15 residues. Germline-derived CDR1 and CDR2 are SNHLY and FYNNEI. The V end was cut by 0 bases, the J end by 4 bases, with 12 bases between. CDR3 bases: TGTGCCAGCAGTGAAGCGGGGGGACTAGGCACTGAAGCTTTCTTT. The encoded protein is CASSEAGGLGTEAFF. The full variable domain, rest sourced from reference TRBV2 and TRBJ1-1, is EPEVTQTPSHQVTQMGQEVILRCVPISNHLYFYWYRQILGQKVEFLVSFYNNEISEKSEIFDDQFSVERPDGSNFTLKIRSTKLEDSAMYFCASSEAGGLGTEAFFGQGTRLTVV.

The chain is built from TRBV15 and TRBJ1-1; 8 bases are a match to TRBD1. The CDR3 runs to 14 residues. V lost 5 bases to trimming and J lost 1 base; unmatched junction nucleotides: 3. The germline gives CDR1 LNHNV, CDR2 YYDKDF (reference sequence). In DNA, the CDR3 is TGTGCCACCAGCTCCCAGGGGGCGAACACTGAAGCTTTCTTT. Amino acid sequence: CATSSQGANTEAFF.

The rearrangement uses TRBV5-6 and TRBJ2-7, with a possible D match to TRBD2 (6 bases). The CDR3 runs to 14 residues. Per germline, CDR1 SGHDT and CDR2 YYEEEE. V lost 6 bases to trimming and J lost 3 bases, with 16 bases between them. CDR3 DNA sequence: TGTGCCAGCAACTCTATCGGGGGTCTCTACGAGCAGTACTTC. It specifies CASNSIGGLYEQYF.

In the case of this clone: Other DNA variants within this sample encode the same CDR3. This rearrangement joins TRBV20-1 to TRBJ2-7; D unclear. The germline gives CDR1 DFQATT, CDR2 SNEGSKA (reference sequence). Trimming stripped 5 bases from V and 0 bases from J, with 5 bases between. This CDR3 comprises 11 residues. In nucleotides, the CDR3 is TGCAGTGCTTCCGACTCCTACGAGCAGTACTTC. Translation gives CSASDSYEQYF.

This clone was observed a single time. The chain links TRBV10-1 to TRBJ1-2, with no clear D. In germline, CDR1 is WNHNN, CDR2 SYGVQD (reference sequence). The CDR3 consists of 18 residues. Deletions cut 2 bases from V and 0 bases from J, with 19 bases between. The CDR3 DNA reads as TGCGCCAGCAGTGAGCCCGAACACCCCCCGGAGGCTAACTATGGCTACACCTTC. It translates to CASSEPEHPPEANYGYTF.